Listed below are T cell receptor beta chains from one sample, sequenced in a study of blood T cell repertoires in COVID-19. The assay was immunoSEQ multiplex PCR, and TCRdb's table has in-frame clones only and misses some. The top ten hold approximately 25% of the sample, which has 20,000 to 25,000 clones, more than 70% seen once. Sequenced sample: peripheral blood. Source of these receptors: a human donor with active COVID-19. The donor label of this sample is uncertain. Each CDR3 is given with its conserved first and last residue. A D gene is named only where the DNA matches it firmly. Some rows have no size entry. The others give once, few or many, or a class for an expanded clone.

clone size: -
D gene: -
V gene: TRBV11-2
J gene: TRBJ1-2
CDR3 protein: CASSSLGGYGYTF
CDR3 DNA: TGTGCCAGCAGCTCCTTGGGGGGCTATGGCTACACCTTC

clone size: -
D gene: TRBD2
V gene: TRBV5-1
J gene: TRBJ2-3
CDR3 protein: CASSLATFSTSGGSFSTDTQYF
CDR3 DNA: TGCGCCAGCAGCTTGGCCACTTTCTCCACTAGCGGGGGGTCCTTTAGCACAGATACGCAGTATTTT

clone size: -
D gene: TRBD2
V gene: TRBV7-9
J gene: TRBJ2-3
CDR3 protein: CASSPGLAVSTDTQYF
CDR3 DNA: TGTGCCAGCAGCCCGGGACTAGCAGTCAGCACAGATACGCAGTATTTT

clone size: -
D gene: TRBD2
V gene: TRBV5-4
J gene: TRBJ2-1
CDR3 protein: CASSLAGSYNEQFF
CDR3 DNA: TGTGCCAGCAGCTTAGCGGGGTCCTACAATGAGCAGTTCTTC

clone size: -
D gene: TRBD1
V gene: TRBV18
J gene: TRBJ1-5
CDR3 protein: CASSPGTGDNQPQHF
CDR3 DNA: TGTGCCAGCTCACCGGGGACAGGGGACAATCAGCCCCAGCATTTT

clone size: -
D gene: -
V gene: TRBV7-9
J gene: TRBJ1-5
CDR3 protein: CASRGTQGQWQPQHF
CDR3 DNA: TGTGCCAGCAGAGGTACCCAGGGACAATGGCAGCCCCAGCATTTT

clone size: -
D gene: TRBD1
V gene: TRBV4-1
J gene: TRBJ2-6
CDR3 protein: CASSHRTGGGSGANVLTF
CDR3 DNA: TGCGCCAGCAGCCACCGTACAGGGGGCGGCTCTGGGGCCAACGTCCTGACTTTC

clone size: once
D gene: -
V gene: TRBV6-4
J gene: TRBJ2-2
CDR3 protein: CATPGEGVGTGELFF
CDR3 DNA: TGTGCCACCCCCGGAGAGGGAGTTGGGACCGGGGAGCTGTTTTTT

clone size: few
D gene: -
V gene: TRBV4-1
J gene: TRBJ2-5
CDR3 protein: CASSQDPGIYGRETQYF
CDR3 DNA: TGCGCCAGCAGCCAAGATCCAGGGATCTACGGCAGAGAGACCCAGTACTTC

clone size: -
D gene: -
V gene: TRBV9
J gene: TRBJ2-3
CDR3 protein: CASSVEGNTQYF
CDR3 DNA: TGTGCCAGCAGCGTAGAGGGGAATACGCAGTATTTT

clone size: once
D gene: -
V gene: TRBV11-2
J gene: TRBJ2-1
CDR3 protein: CASHGGSARYNEQFF
CDR3 DNA: TGTGCCAGCCACGGGGGTAGCGCCAGATACAATGAGCAGTTCTTC

clone size: -
D gene: TRBD1
V gene: TRBV18
J gene: TRBJ2-1
CDR3 protein: CASSPGQGSYNEQFF
CDR3 DNA: TGTGCCAGCTCACCGGGACAGGGCTCCTACAATGAGCAGTTCTTC

clone size: once
D gene: -
V gene: TRBV6-6
J gene: TRBJ2-7
CDR3 protein: CASGGTAYEQYF
CDR3 DNA: TGTGCCAGCGGGGGGACGGCCTACGAGCAGTACTTC

clone size: -
D gene: -
V gene: TRBV15
J gene: TRBJ1-1
CDR3 protein: CATSIERGGTEAFF
CDR3 DNA: TGTGCCACCAGCATTGAACGGGGGGGAACTGAAGCTTTCTTT

clone size: -
D gene: -
V gene: TRBV9
J gene: TRBJ2-7
CDR3 protein: CASSMEKRVVHEQYF
CDR3 DNA: TGTGCCAGCTCGATGGAGAAGCGGGTAGTCCACGAGCAGTACTTC

clone size: -
D gene: TRBD1
V gene: TRBV5-1
J gene: TRBJ1-2
CDR3 protein: CASSLGQGAKGYTF
CDR3 DNA: TGCGCCAGCAGCTTGGGACAGGGGGCAAAGGGCTACACCTTC

clone size: -
D gene: -
V gene: TRBV4-1
J gene: TRBJ2-7
CDR3 protein: CASSQDGNRDARYEQYF
CDR3 DNA: TGCGCCAGCAGCCAAGATGGGAACAGGGACGCTCGCTACGAGCAGTACTTC

clone size: -
D gene: -
V gene: TRBV4-1
J gene: TRBJ2-5
CDR3 protein: CASSPDRGLRYQETQYF
CDR3 DNA: TGCGCCAGCAGCCCAGATAGGGGACTCCGGTACCAAGAGACCCAGTACTTC

clone size: -
D gene: TRBD2
V gene: TRBV29-1
J gene: TRBJ2-7
CDR3 protein: CSVEEGKQQGLEYF
CDR3 DNA: TGCAGCGTTGAAGAGGGCAAGCAGCAGGGACTAGAATACTTC

clone size: -
D gene: TRBD2
V gene: TRBV24-1
J gene: TRBJ2-2
CDR3 protein: CATSDSGLAGVEELFF
CDR3 DNA: TGTGCCACCAGTGATTCGGGACTAGCGGGAGTGGAGGAGCTGTTTTTT

clone size: few
D gene: TRBD2
V gene: TRBV4-2
J gene: TRBJ2-7
CDR3 protein: CASSQDPPGGFYEQYF
CDR3 DNA: TGTGCCAGCAGCCAAGACCCCCCGGGAGGGTTCTACGAGCAGTACTTC

clone size: -
D gene: -
V gene: TRBV6-6
J gene: TRBJ2-1
CDR3 protein: CASSYSTITEQFF
CDR3 DNA: TGTGCCAGCAGTTACTCGACTATTACTGAGCAGTTCTTC

clone size: -
D gene: -
V gene: TRBV6-6
J gene: TRBJ1-1
CDR3 protein: CASSYSTPQNTEAFF
CDR3 DNA: TGTGCCAGCAGTTACTCGACACCCCAGAACACTGAAGCTTTCTTT

clone size: -
D gene: TRBD2
V gene: TRBV11-3
J gene: TRBJ2-1
CDR3 protein: CASSLALAGGGYEQFF
CDR3 DNA: TGTGCCAGCAGCTTAGCGCTAGCGGGAGGGGGGTATGAGCAGTTCTTC

clone size: -
D gene: TRBD1
V gene: TRBV7-2
J gene: TRBJ2-7
CDR3 protein: CASSPTGGGGYEQYF
CDR3 DNA: TGTGCCAGCAGCCCGACAGGGGGCGGGGGCTACGAGCAGTACTTC

clone size: -
D gene: -
V gene: TRBV11-2
J gene: TRBJ2-3
CDR3 protein: CASSSGSYTDTQYF
CDR3 DNA: TGTGCCAGCAGCTCCGGGAGCTACACAGATACGCAGTATTTT

clone size: -
D gene: -
V gene: TRBV27
J gene: TRBJ2-5
CDR3 protein: CASSRQYQETQYF
CDR3 DNA: TGTGCCAGCAGTCGCCAGTACCAAGAGACCCAGTACTTC

clone size: -
D gene: -
V gene: TRBV29-1
J gene: TRBJ2-1
CDR3 protein: CSVEGATARNEQFF
CDR3 DNA: TGCAGCGTTGAAGGGGCAACGGCAAGGAATGAGCAGTTCTTC

clone size: once
D gene: TRBD1
V gene: TRBV4-1
J gene: TRBJ1-1
CDR3 protein: CASSQDRGQTEAFF
CDR3 DNA: TGCGCCAGCAGCCAAGACAGGGGGCAGACTGAAGCTTTCTTT

clone size: -
D gene: -
V gene: TRBV24-1
J gene: TRBJ2-2
CDR3 protein: CATSDSSPDSSNTGELFF
CDR3 DNA: TGTGCCACCAGTGATTCCAGCCCGGACTCATCGAACACCGGGGAGCTGTTTTTT

clone size: -
D gene: TRBD1
V gene: TRBV19
J gene: TRBJ1-3
CDR3 protein: CASSIQGASGNTIYF
CDR3 DNA: TGTGCCAGTAGTATACAGGGGGCGTCTGGAAACACCATATATTTT

clone size: -
D gene: -
V gene: TRBV28
J gene: TRBJ1-1
CDR3 protein: CASSLPGNTEAFF
CDR3 DNA: TGTGCCAGCAGTTTACCCGGGAACACTGAAGCTTTCTTT

clone size: -
D gene: -
V gene: TRBV23-1
J gene: TRBJ1-5
CDR3 protein: CASSRPWRQAGREPQHF
CDR3 DNA: TGCGCCAGCAGTCGGCCCTGGAGACAGGCCGGGCGGGAGCCCCAGCATTTT

clone size: -
D gene: -
V gene: TRBV15
J gene: TRBJ1-4
CDR3 protein: CATSRSGDVSNEKLFF
CDR3 DNA: TGTGCCACCAGCAGATCGGGGGACGTGTCTAATGAAAAACTGTTTTTT

clone size: once
D gene: -
V gene: TRBV21-1
J gene: TRBJ2-1
CDR3 protein: CASSRHQGSGFNEQFF
CDR3 DNA: TGTGCCAGCAGCCGTCACCAGGGAAGTGGATTCAATGAGCAGTTCTTC

clone size: -
D gene: -
V gene: TRBV5-1
J gene: TRBJ2-5
CDR3 protein: CASSLAVYETQYF
CDR3 DNA: TGCGCCAGCAGCTTGGCCGTGTATGAGACCCAGTACTTC

clone size: once
D gene: -
V gene: TRBV9
J gene: TRBJ1-2
CDR3 protein: CASSVQASYGYTF
CDR3 DNA: TGTGCCAGCAGCGTCCAGGCAAGCTATGGCTACACCTTC

clone size: once
D gene: -
V gene: TRBV25-1
J gene: TRBJ1-4
CDR3 protein: CASSEYGEGGKLFF
CDR3 DNA: TGTGCCAGCAGTGAATACGGGGAGGGAGGGAAACTGTTTTTT

clone size: -
D gene: -
V gene: TRBV4-1
J gene: TRBJ2-7
CDR3 protein: CASSPDSSYEQYF
CDR3 DNA: TGCGCCAGCAGCCCGGACAGCTCCTACGAGCAGTACTTC

clone size: -
D gene: TRBD1
V gene: TRBV6-4
J gene: TRBJ1-2
CDR3 protein: CASSDSPGGLDGYTF
CDR3 DNA: TGTGCCAGCAGTGACTCTCCAGGGGGTCTCGATGGCTACACCTTC

clone size: -
D gene: -
V gene: TRBV5-6
J gene: TRBJ2-3
CDR3 protein: CASSLQSGGGPTDTQYF
CDR3 DNA: TGTGCCAGCAGCTTGCAGTCGGGGGGCGGACCCACAGATACGCAGTATTTT

clone size: -
D gene: TRBD1
V gene: TRBV5-8
J gene: TRBJ2-5
CDR3 protein: CASSWGQGQETQYF
CDR3 DNA: TGTGCCAGCAGCTGGGGACAGGGGCAAGAGACCCAGTACTTC

clone size: once
D gene: -
V gene: TRBV6-5
J gene: TRBJ2-3
CDR3 protein: CASSSIADTQYF
CDR3 DNA: TGTGCCAGCAGTTCAATAGCAGATACGCAGTATTTT

clone size: -
D gene: TRBD1
V gene: TRBV6-5
J gene: TRBJ2-7
CDR3 protein: CASSLATGGSEQYF
CDR3 DNA: TGTGCCAGCAGCCTTGCGACAGGGGGCTCCGAGCAGTACTTC

clone size: -
D gene: TRBD1
V gene: TRBV6-1
J gene: TRBJ2-7
CDR3 protein: CASSDPGQGYEQYF
CDR3 DNA: TGTGCCAGCAGTGACCCCGGACAGGGTTACGAGCAGTACTTC

clone size: -
D gene: -
V gene: TRBV2
J gene: TRBJ2-3
CDR3 protein: CAGGTQRTDTQYF
CDR3 DNA: TGTGCCGGCGGGACTCAACGCACAGATACGCAGTATTTT

clone size: -
D gene: TRBD1
V gene: TRBV5-6
J gene: TRBJ1-1
CDR3 protein: CASSPTDRLNTEAFF
CDR3 DNA: TGTGCCAGCAGTCCGACGGACAGGCTGAACACTGAAGCTTTCTTT

clone size: -
D gene: TRBD1
V gene: TRBV6-5
J gene: TRBJ1-2
CDR3 protein: CASRRQGVNYGYTF
CDR3 DNA: TGTGCCAGCAGGAGACAGGGGGTTAACTATGGCTACACCTTC

clone size: -
D gene: TRBD1
V gene: TRBV29-1
J gene: TRBJ2-7
CDR3 protein: CSVRGGQGLEQYF
CDR3 DNA: TGCAGCGTTCGGGGAGGACAGGGATTGGAGCAGTACTTC

clone size: few
D gene: TRBD2
V gene: TRBV9
J gene: TRBJ2-3
CDR3 protein: CASSVQGGGTDTQYF
CDR3 DNA: TGTGCCAGCAGCGTACAGGGAGGGGGCACAGATACGCAGTATTTT

clone size: -
D gene: -
V gene: TRBV24-1
J gene: TRBJ2-5
CDR3 protein: CATSESGSETQYF
CDR3 DNA: TGTGCCACCAGTGAGTCAGGGTCAGAGACCCAGTACTTC

clone size: once
D gene: TRBD1
V gene: TRBV5-8
J gene: TRBJ1-4
CDR3 protein: CASSTGQETNEKLFF
CDR3 DNA: TGTGCCAGCAGCACAGGACAGGAAACTAATGAAAAACTGTTTTTT

clone size: -
D gene: -
V gene: TRBV7-6
J gene: TRBJ2-7
CDR3 protein: CASSLFSYEQYF
CDR3 DNA: TGTGCCAGCAGCCTCTTCTCCTACGAGCAGTACTTC

clone size: few
D gene: TRBD2
V gene: TRBV11-3
J gene: TRBJ2-1
CDR3 protein: CASSFRVTTRLAPYNEQFF
CDR3 DNA: TGTGCCAGCAGCTTTAGGGTCACAACGAGACTAGCTCCCTACAATGAGCAGTTCTTC